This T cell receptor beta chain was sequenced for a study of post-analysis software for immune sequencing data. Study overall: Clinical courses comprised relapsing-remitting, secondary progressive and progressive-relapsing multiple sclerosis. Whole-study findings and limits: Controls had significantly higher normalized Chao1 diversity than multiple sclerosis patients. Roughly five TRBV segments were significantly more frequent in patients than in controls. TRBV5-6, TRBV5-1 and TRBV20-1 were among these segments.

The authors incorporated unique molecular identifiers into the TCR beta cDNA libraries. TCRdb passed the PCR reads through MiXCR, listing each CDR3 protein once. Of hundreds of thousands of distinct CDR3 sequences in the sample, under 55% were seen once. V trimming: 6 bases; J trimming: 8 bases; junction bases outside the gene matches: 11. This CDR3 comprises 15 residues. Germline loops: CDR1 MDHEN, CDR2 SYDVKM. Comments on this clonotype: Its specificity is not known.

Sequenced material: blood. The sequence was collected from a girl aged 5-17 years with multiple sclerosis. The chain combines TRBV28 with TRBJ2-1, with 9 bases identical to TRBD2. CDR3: CASSRGGASDDEQFF. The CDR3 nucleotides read TGTGCCAGCAGCCGCGGGGGGGCATCGGACGATGAGCAGTTCTTC.